The 2 T cell receptor beta chains presented below share a single source sample, sequenced in a study of blood T cells in healthy people across ages. A second roughly 6 to 12 cycle PCR used barcoded and J-beta primers. One entry per CDR3 protein, called by TCRdb with MiXCR from the 5' RACE reads. The repertoire holds around 690,000 distinct CDR3 sequences, approximately 50% seen once, with approximately 37% in the top ten. Sequencing input: blood. These receptors were taken from a man between 60 and 75 years old in good health.

There are a few counts of this clonotype. CDR3 sequence: CASSIGLANEQFF. The CDR3 region has the DNA TGTGCCAGCAGCATAGGGCTCGCCAATGAGCAGTTCTTC. This chain uses TRBV9 with TRBJ2-1; D not resolved. V was trimmed by 4 bases and J by 6 bases, leaving 11 bases between them. There are 13 residues in the CDR3. Germline CDR1 SGDLS, CDR2 YYNGEE.

The V and J genes are TRBV6-1 and TRBJ2-5, with TRBD1 matching 9 bases. The J call may not be correct, given that the DNA end is closer to TRBJ2-7. Germline CDR1 MNHNS, CDR2 SASEGT. The CDR3 covers 15 residues. The CDR3 nucleotides read TGTGCCAGCAGACTAACAGGGGGCGCGAGGTACGAGCAGTACTTC. Amino acids: CASRLTGGARYEQYF.